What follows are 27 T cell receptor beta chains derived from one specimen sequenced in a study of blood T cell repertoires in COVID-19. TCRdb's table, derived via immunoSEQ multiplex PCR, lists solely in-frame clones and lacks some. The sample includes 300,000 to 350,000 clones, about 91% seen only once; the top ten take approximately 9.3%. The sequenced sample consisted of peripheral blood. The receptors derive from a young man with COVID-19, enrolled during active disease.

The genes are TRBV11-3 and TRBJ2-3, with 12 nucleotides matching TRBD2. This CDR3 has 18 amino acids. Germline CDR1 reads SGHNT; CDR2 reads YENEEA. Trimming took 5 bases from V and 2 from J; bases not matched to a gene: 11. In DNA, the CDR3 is TGTGCCAGCAGCAAATCAAGGTGGACTAGCGGGGACACAGATACGCAGTATTTT. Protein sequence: CASSKSRWTSGDTDTQYF.

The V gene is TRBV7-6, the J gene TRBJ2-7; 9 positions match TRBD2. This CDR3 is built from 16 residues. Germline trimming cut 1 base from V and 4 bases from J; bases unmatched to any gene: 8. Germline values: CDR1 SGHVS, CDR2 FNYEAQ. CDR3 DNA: TGTGCCAGCAGCTTAGTAGGGGCTAGCGGGGTTTACGAGCAGTACTTC. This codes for CASSLVGASGVYEQYF.

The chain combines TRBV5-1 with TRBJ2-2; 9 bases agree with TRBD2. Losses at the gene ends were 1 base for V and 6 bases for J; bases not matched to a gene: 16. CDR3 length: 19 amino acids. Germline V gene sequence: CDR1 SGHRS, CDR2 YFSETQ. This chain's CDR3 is CASSLLGVRLAGVAGELFF. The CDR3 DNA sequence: TGCGCCAGCAGCTTGCTGGGGGTTCGCTTAGCGGGAGTCGCCGGGGAGCTGTTTTTT.

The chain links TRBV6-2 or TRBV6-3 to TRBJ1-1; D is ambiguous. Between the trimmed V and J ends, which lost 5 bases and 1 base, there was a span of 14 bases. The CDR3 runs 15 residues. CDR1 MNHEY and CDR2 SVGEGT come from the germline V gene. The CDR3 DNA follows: TGTGCCAGCAGTAGACCAACAGAGTCGAACACTGAAGCTTTCTTT. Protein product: CASSRPTESNTEAFF.

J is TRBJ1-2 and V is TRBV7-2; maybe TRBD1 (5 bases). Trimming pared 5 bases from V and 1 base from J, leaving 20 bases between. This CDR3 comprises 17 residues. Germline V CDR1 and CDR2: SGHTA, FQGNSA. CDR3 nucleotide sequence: TGTGCCAGCAGCCCCCGTGGGGCAGATTACTTTAACTATGGCTACACCTTC. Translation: CASSPRGADYFNYGYTF.

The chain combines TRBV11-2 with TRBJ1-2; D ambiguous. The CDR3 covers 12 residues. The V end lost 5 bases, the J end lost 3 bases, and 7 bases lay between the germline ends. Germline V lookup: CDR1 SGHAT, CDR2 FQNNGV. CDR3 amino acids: CASSHTDYGYTF. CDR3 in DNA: TGTGCCAGCAGCCACACCGACTATGGCTACACCTTC.

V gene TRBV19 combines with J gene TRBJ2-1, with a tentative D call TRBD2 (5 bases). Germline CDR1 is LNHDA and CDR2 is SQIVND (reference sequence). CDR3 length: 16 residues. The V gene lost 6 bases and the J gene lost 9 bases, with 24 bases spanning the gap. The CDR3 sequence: CASRTKRDWHQAEQFF. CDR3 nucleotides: TGTGCCAGTAGGACTAAGAGGGATTGGCATCAGGCTGAGCAGTTCTTC.

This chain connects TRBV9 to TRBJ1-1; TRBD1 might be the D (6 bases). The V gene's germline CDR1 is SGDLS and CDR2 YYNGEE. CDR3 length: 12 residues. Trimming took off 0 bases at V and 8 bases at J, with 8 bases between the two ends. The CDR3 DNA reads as TGTGCCAGCAGCGTAGTGGGGACAGAAGCTTTCTTT. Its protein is CASSVVGTEAFF.

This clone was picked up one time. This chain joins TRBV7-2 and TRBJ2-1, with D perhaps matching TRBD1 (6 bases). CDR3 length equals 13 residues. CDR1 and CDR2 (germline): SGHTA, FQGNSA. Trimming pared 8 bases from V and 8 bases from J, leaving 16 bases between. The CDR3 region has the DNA TGTGCCAGCCATTCCTTTCAGGGGTATGAGCAGTTCTTC. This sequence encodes CASHSFQGYEQFF. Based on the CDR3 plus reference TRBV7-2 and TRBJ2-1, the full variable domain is GAGVSQSPSNKVTEKGKDVELRCDPISGHTALYWYRQSLGQGLEFLIYFQGNSAPDKSGLPSDRFSAERTGGSVSTLTIQRTQQEDSAVYLCASHSFQGYEQFFGPGTRLTVL.

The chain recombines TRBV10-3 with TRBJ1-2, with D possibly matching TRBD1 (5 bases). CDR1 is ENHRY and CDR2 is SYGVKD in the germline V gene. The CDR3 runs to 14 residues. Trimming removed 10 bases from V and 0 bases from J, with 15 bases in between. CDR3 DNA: TGTGCCACCGGCGGGGACGTAGCTAACTATGGCTACACCTTC. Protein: CATGGDVANYGYTF.

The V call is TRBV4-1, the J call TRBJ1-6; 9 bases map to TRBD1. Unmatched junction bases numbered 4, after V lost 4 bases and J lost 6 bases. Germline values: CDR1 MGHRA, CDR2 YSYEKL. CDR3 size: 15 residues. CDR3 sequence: CASSPGQGPNSPLHF. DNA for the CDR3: TGCGCCAGCAGCCCCGGACAGGGGCCTAATTCACCCCTCCACTTT.

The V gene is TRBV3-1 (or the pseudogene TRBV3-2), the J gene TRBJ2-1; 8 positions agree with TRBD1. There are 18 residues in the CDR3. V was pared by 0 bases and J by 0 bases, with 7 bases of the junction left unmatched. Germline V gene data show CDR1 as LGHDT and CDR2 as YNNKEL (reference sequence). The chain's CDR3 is CASSQDLRTGSSYNEQFF. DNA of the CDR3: TGTGCCAGCAGCCAAGATCTAAGGACAGGGAGCTCCTACAATGAGCAGTTCTTC.

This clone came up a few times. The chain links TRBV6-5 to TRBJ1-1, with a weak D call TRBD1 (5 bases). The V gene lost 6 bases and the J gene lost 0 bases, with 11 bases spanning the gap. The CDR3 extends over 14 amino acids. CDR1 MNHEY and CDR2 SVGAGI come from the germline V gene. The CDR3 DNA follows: TGTGCCAGCAGCTGGAAGACAGTGAACACTGAAGCTTTCTTT. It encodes CASSWKTVNTEAFF.

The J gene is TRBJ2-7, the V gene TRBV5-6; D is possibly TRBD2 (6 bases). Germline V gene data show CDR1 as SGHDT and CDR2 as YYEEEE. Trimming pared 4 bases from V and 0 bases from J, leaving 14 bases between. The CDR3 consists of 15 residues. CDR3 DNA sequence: TGTGCCAGCAGCCCCCGGCTGGGGGGCTCCTACGAGCAGTACTTC. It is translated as CASSPRLGGSYEQYF.

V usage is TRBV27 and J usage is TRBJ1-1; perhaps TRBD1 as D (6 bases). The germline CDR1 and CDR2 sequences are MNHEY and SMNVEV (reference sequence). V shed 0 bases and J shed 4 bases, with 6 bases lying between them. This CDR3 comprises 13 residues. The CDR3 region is CASSLSGATEAFF. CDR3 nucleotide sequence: TGTGCCAGCAGTTTATCGGGGGCCACTGAAGCTTTCTTT.

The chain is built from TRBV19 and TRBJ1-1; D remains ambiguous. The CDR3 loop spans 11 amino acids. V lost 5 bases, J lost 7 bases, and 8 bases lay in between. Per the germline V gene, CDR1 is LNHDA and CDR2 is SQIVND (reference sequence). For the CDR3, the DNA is TGTGCCAGTAGTGAGACGGGTGAAGCTTTCTTT. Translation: CASSETGEAFF.

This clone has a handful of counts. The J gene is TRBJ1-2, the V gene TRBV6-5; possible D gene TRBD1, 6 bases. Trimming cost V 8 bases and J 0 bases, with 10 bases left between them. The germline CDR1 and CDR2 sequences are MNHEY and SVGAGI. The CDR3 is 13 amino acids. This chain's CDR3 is CASRQEANYGYTF. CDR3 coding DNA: TGTGCCAGCCGACAGGAGGCTAACTATGGCTACACCTTC.

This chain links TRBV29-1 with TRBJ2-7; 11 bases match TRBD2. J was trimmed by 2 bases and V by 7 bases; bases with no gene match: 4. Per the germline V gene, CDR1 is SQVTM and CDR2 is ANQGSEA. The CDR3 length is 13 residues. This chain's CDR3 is CSARLAGPYEQYF. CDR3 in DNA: TGCAGCGCCAGACTAGCGGGACCCTACGAGCAGTACTTC.

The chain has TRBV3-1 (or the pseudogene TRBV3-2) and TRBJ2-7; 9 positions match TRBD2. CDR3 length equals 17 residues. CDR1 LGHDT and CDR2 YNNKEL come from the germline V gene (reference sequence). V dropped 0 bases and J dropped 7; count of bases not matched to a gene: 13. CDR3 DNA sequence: TGTGCCAGCAGCCAAGAATCCCTACTAGCGGGCTGGCTGGAGCAGTACTTC. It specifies CASSQESLLAGWLEQYF.

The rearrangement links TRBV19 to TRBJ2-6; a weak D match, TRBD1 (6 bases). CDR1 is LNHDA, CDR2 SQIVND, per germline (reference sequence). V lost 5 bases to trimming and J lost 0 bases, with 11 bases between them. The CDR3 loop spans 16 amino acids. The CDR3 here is CASSSGQPSGANVLTF. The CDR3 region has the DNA TGTGCCAGTAGTTCAGGACAGCCCTCTGGGGCCAACGTCCTGACTTTC.

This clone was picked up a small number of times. The CDR3 DNA reads TGTGCCAGTACCCAGCCAGGGGGGTCCCAGCATTTT. This sequence encodes CASTQPGGSQHF. The chain has TRBV19 and TRBJ1-5; 7 nucleotides match TRBD1. V dropped 7 bases and J dropped 11; count of bases not matched to a gene: 8. CDR1 LNHDA and CDR2 SQIVND come from the germline V gene (reference sequence). There are 12 residues in the CDR3.

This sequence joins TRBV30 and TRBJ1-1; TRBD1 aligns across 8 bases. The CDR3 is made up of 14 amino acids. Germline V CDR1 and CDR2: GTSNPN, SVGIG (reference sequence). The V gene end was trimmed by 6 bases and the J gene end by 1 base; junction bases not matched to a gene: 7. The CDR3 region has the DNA TGTGCCTGCCAACAGGGGGTCTCGAACACTGAAGCTTTCTTT. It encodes CACQQGVSNTEAFF.

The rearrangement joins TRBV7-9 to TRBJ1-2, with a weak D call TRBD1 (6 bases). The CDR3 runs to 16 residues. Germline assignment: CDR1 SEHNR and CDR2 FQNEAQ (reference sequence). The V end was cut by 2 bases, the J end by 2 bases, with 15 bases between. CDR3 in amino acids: CASSLSGTLRNYGYTF. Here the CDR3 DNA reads TGTGCCAGCAGCTTAAGTGGGACACTGAGAAACTATGGCTACACCTTC.

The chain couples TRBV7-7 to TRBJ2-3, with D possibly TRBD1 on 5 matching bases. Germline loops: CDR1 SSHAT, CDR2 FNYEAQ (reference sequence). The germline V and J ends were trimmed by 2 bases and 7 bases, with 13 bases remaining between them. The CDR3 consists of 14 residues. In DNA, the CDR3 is TGTGCCAGCAGCTTAAGCAGGGATTGGAATACGCAGTATTTT. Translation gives CASSLSRDWNTQYF.

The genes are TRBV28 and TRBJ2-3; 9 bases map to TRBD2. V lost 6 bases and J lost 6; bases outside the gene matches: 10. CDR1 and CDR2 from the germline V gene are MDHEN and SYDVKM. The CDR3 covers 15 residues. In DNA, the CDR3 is TGTGCCAGCAGCCGAGGGGGACTAGCAGCGGATACGCAGTATTTT. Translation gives CASSRGGLAADTQYF.

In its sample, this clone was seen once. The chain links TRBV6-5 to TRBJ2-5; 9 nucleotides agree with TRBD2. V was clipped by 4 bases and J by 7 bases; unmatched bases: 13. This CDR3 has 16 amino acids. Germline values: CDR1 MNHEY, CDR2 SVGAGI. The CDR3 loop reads CASSLLPSGERGTQYF. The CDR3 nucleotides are TGTGCCAGCAGTTTGCTCCCTAGCGGGGAACGGGGGACCCAGTACTTC.

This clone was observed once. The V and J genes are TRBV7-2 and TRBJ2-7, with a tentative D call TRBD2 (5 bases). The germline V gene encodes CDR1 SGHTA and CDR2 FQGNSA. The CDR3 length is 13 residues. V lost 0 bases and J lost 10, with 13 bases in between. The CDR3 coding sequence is TGTGCCAGCAGCTTAGCGGGGTCGGGGATTCAGTACTTC. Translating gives CASSLAGSGIQYF.